This TCR beta chain was profiled in a study of T cell repertoires in ileal Crohn's disease. About the research overall: 35% were active smokers at surgery; median disease duration was around 8 years. Every patient was operated on for stricturing (around 61%) or penetrating (39%) complications.

The method was immunoSEQ multiplex PCR; TCRdb's version includes in-frame clones alone and lacks a portion of them. Among roughly 5,500 clones listed, more than 65% were seen once. Deletions cut 8 bases from V and 0 bases from J, with 5 bases between. The germline gives CDR1 MNHEY, CDR2 SVGAGI. The CDR3 sequence is 12 residues long. Whole-study results and caveats: Every patient over 26.8% clonality showed endoscopic recurrence. Sorted CD8 T cells held more high-frequency clones than CD4.

Time point of the sample: neoterminal ileum biopsy at postoperative endoscopy, about 6 months after surgery. About this clone: Its antigen is unidentified.

The sequence was obtained from an adult with Crohn's disease. Sequencing was done on a sample of ileal tissue. The chain recombines TRBV6-5 with TRBJ2-1; D is perhaps TRBD2 (5 bases). The CDR3 is CASRDSYNEQFF. CDR3 nucleotide sequence: TGTGCCAGCCGGGACTCCTACAATGAGCAGTTCTTC.